These 25 T cell receptor beta chains were all obtained from the same sample, sequenced in a study of T cell responses to AZD1222 COVID-19 vaccine. Assay: immunoSEQ multiplex PCR; the TCRdb copy retains only in-frame clones and omits some. The table lists around 69,000 clones, 88% of them singletons. This specimen consisted of peripheral blood, obtained on day 0 of AZD1222 vaccination. Every receptor here comes from an adult in good health.

This clone appeared a few times. The chain uses TRBV5-1 and TRBJ2-7, with D unclear. The CDR3 sequence is 14 residues long. Germline CDR1 is SGHRS and CDR2 is YFSETQ. V lost 0 bases, J lost 3 bases, and 10 bases lay in between. The CDR3 DNA reads TGCGCCAGCAGCTTGGGAGGCGGCCGCTACGAGCAGTACTTC. This translates into CASSLGGGRYEQYF. Together with reference TRBV5-1 and TRBJ2-7, the CDR3 gives the full variable domain: KAGVTQTPRYLIKTRGQQVTLSCSPISGHRSVSWYQQTPGQGLQFLFEYFSETQRNKGNFPGRFSGRQFSNSRSEMNVSTLELGDSALYLCASSLGGGRYEQYFGPGTRLTVT.

V gene TRBV10-3 combines with J gene TRBJ2-2; 9 bases are a match to TRBD1. Trimming at V came to 6 bases and at J to 5 bases, leaving 13 bases not matched to a gene. Germline assignment: CDR1 ENHRY and CDR2 SYGVKD. The CDR3 covers 17 residues. In DNA form, the CDR3 reads TGTGCCATCAGCCCTACCGGGACAGGGTTTGGGACCGGGGAGCTGTTTTTT. Translating gives CAISPTGTGFGTGELFF.

The chain is built from TRBV7-2 and TRBJ1-2; the D is unclear. The CDR3 loop spans 14 amino acids. Trimming removed 1 base from V and 8 bases from J, with 14 bases in between. Germline CDR1 is SGHTA and CDR2 is FQGNSA. CDR3 region: CASSLESSRLGYTF. In DNA form, the CDR3 reads TGTGCCAGCAGCTTAGAGTCGAGCCGTCTGGGCTACACCTTC.

The chain employs TRBV3-1 (or the pseudogene TRBV3-2) and TRBJ1-4; no reliable D call. Germline V CDR1 and CDR2: LGHDT, YNNKEL (reference sequence). V was pared by 4 bases and J by 4 bases, with 10 bases between. This CDR3 has 14 amino acids. The DNA for the CDR3 is TGTGCCAGCAGCCGCTCCCCGGGTAATGAAAAACTGTTTTTT. It translates to CASSRSPGNEKLFF.

Only one count was recorded for this clone. The rearrangement links TRBV29-1 to TRBJ2-3; D not certain. The CDR3 loop spans 13 amino acids. The V end lost 6 bases, the J end lost 3 bases, and 13 bases lay between the germline ends. Germline CDR1 SQVTM, CDR2 ANQGSEA. The CDR3 loop reads CSVTRTGTDTQYF. In nucleotides, the CDR3 is TGCAGCGTGACCCGTACCGGGACAGATACGCAGTATTTT.

This clone was picked up one time. The chain uses TRBV30 and TRBJ1-3; D uncertain. V gave up 3 bases and J gave up 0 bases, with 9 bases separating them. Per the germline V gene, CDR1 is GTSNPN and CDR2 is SVGIG (reference sequence). This CDR3 is built from 14 residues. The CDR3 is CAWSAGYSGNTIYF. The CDR3 DNA reads TGTGCCTGGAGCGCAGGTTACTCTGGAAACACCATATATTTT.

This rearrangement joins TRBV5-1 to TRBJ1-4; D might be TRBD1 (6 bases). Trimming removed 0 bases from V and 5 bases from J, with 8 bases in between. The CDR3 has 14 amino acids. CDR1 SGHRS and CDR2 YFSETQ come from the germline V gene. The CDR3 loop is CASSLDTGNEKLFF. The CDR3 nucleotides read TGCGCCAGCAGCTTGGACACAGGGAATGAAAAACTGTTTTTT.

V is TRBV28 and J is TRBJ1-4; 12 nucleotides match TRBD1. The CDR3 contains 18 residues. The germline V gene encodes CDR1 MDHEN and CDR2 SYDVKM. V dropped 6 bases and J dropped 5; count of bases not matched to a gene: 13. The CDR3 nucleotides read TGTGCCAGCAGCTCGGGGGGACAGGGGGCCGGAAGAAATGAAAAACTGTTTTTT. It yields the protein CASSSGGQGAGRNEKLFF.

This chain joins TRBV11-2 and TRBJ1-5, with D unclear. The ends were cut back, 1 base at V and 5 bases at J, with 6 bases in the middle. The CDR3 length is 13 residues. CDR1 SGHAT and CDR2 FQNNGV come from the germline V gene. CDR3 coding DNA: TGTGCCAGCAGCTTAGGGATCGATCAGCCCCAGCATTTT. It translates to CASSLGIDQPQHF.

This clone has only a few counts. The chain recombines TRBV18 with TRBJ2-5; D uncertain. CDR3 length equals 13 residues. Germline-derived CDR1 and CDR2 are KGHSH and LQKENI. The germline V and J ends were trimmed by 3 bases and 0 bases, with 5 bases remaining between them. The CDR3 region has the DNA TGTGCCAGCTCACCCCCGTACCAAGAGACCCAGTACTTC. Protein product: CASSPPYQETQYF.

The chain combines TRBV6-6 with TRBJ1-5, with unresolved D. Germline loops: CDR1 MNHNY, CDR2 SVGAGI (reference sequence). This CDR3 is 15 amino acids long. V lost 0 bases and J lost 2, with 8 bases in between. CDR3 loop: CASSYSREGNQPQHF. The CDR3 region has the DNA TGTGCCAGCAGTTACTCCCGGGAAGGCAATCAGCCCCAGCATTTT.

The chain employs TRBV29-1 and TRBJ1-3; D is undetermined. V lost 5 bases and J 0 bases, leaving 8 bases between the germline ends. This CDR3 region has 13 residues. CDR1 SQVTM and CDR2 ANQGSEA come from the germline V gene. The CDR3: CSVLLVSGNTIYF. As DNA, the CDR3 is TGCAGCGTTTTATTGGTCTCTGGAAACACCATATATTTT.

The rearrangement uses TRBV5-4 and TRBJ2-7, with 9 bases identical to TRBD2. Trimming took 4 bases from V and 7 from J; bases not matched to a gene: 15. The CDR3 length is 16 residues. Germline V gene lookup returns CDR1 SGHNT and CDR2 YYREEE (reference sequence). CDR3 sequence: CASSRLVGSGRKEQYF. In DNA, the CDR3 is TGTGCCAGCAGCCGCCTGGTAGGTAGCGGGAGAAAAGAGCAGTACTTC.

This chain connects TRBV10-3 to TRBJ2-1, with D tentatively TRBD2 (6 bases). This CDR3 region has 16 residues. Trimming removed 7 bases at V and 4 bases at J, with 20 bases between. Per germline, CDR1 ENHRY and CDR2 SYGVKD. The CDR3 DNA is TGTGCCATCACCCGGTCCCCGACTAGTCGTTACAATGAGCAGTTCTTC. Residues: CAITRSPTSRYNEQFF.

This chain links TRBV27 with TRBJ2-3; D unclear. CDR1 and CDR2 from the germline V gene are MNHEY and SMNVEV (reference sequence). Trimming left V 5 bases short and J 5 bases short, with 14 bases between. The CDR3 runs 14 residues. CDR3 residues: CASSRVELGDTQYF. The CDR3 nucleotides are TGTGCCAGCAGTCGCGTAGAGTTGGGAGATACGCAGTATTTT.

The sample holds a few counts of this clone. The CDR3 bases are TGTGCCATCAGAACTGAAAATTACGAGCAGTACTTC. Translated: CAIRTENYEQYF. This rearrangement joins TRBV10-3 to TRBJ2-7; D gene unclear. V dropped 6 bases and J dropped 4 bases, with 10 bases sitting between them. CDR3 length: 12 residues. The germline V gene has CDR1 ENHRY and CDR2 SYGVKD.

CDR3 coding DNA: TGTGCCAGCAGCGGGCAGGGAAATTCACCCCTCCACTTT. It translates to CASSGQGNSPLHF. The V call is TRBV14, the J call TRBJ1-6; TRBD1 is a possible D gene (5 bases). Germline values: CDR1 SGHDN, CDR2 FVKESK. Trimming took 5 bases from V and 7 from J, leaving 9 bases between them. The CDR3 sequence is 13 residues long.

The CDR3: CASSVGLAGVYEQYF. CDR3 sequence (DNA): TGTGCCAGCAGCGTAGGGCTAGCGGGTGTTTACGAGCAGTACTTC. This chain connects TRBV9 to TRBJ2-7, with 8 positions matching TRBD2. In germline, CDR1 is SGDLS, CDR2 YYNGEE. J lost 4 bases, V lost 0 bases, and 6 bases had no gene match. This CDR3 spans 15 amino acids.

The J gene is TRBJ2-5, the V gene TRBV2; D perhaps matches TRBD1 (6 bases). CDR3 length: 16 residues. The germline CDR1 and CDR2 sequences are SNHLY and FYNNEI. The ends were cut back, 4 bases at V and 0 bases at J, with 15 bases in the middle. The CDR3 region has the DNA TGTGCCAGCAGTGGGACAGAAAGTGTGTACCAAGAGACCCAGTACTTC. This sequence encodes CASSGTESVYQETQYF.

This clone was detected once. The chain employs TRBV11-2 and TRBJ2-3; D remains unclear. This CDR3 is built from 15 residues. Per the germline V gene, CDR1 is SGHAT and CDR2 is FQNNGV. The germline V and J ends were trimmed by 2 bases and 0 bases, with 9 bases remaining between them. The CDR3 region is CASSLTVSSTDTQYF. Here the CDR3 DNA reads TGTGCCAGCAGCTTAACGGTCAGTAGCACAGATACGCAGTATTTT.

The chain links TRBV2 to TRBJ1-2, with 8 nucleotides matching TRBD1. V shed 5 bases and J 8 bases; nucleotides not matched to a gene: 13. The CDR3 sequence is 15 residues long. CDR1 and CDR2 from the germline V gene are SNHLY and FYNNEI. As DNA, the CDR3 is TGTGCCAGCAGTAGGATAGATCAGGGGGCGCGGGGCTACACCTTC. This gives the protein CASSRIDQGARGYTF.

The chain combines TRBV27 with TRBJ1-2, with D unresolved. The germline CDR1 and CDR2 sequences are MNHEY and SMNVEV (reference sequence). The CDR3 spans 14 residues. Trimming left V 5 bases short and J 4 bases short, with 14 bases between. The CDR3 DNA reads TGTGCCAGCAGTCCCGGCCATACATCCTATGGCTACACCTTC. This encodes CASSPGHTSYGYTF.

This clone was detected only a few times. This chain uses TRBV2 with TRBJ1-1; no definite D call. Germline loops: CDR1 SNHLY, CDR2 FYNNEI. This CDR3 contains 14 residues. The germline V and J ends were trimmed by 6 bases and 4 bases, with 15 bases remaining between them. The CDR3 is CASRAPFSRTEAFF. Here the CDR3 DNA reads TGTGCCAGCAGAGCCCCCTTCAGTCGCACTGAAGCTTTCTTT.

The chain carries TRBV18 and TRBJ2-4; D call uncertain. The germline V gene has CDR1 KGHSH and CDR2 LQKENI. The V end lost 1 base, the J end lost 0 bases, and 7 bases lay between the germline ends. This CDR3 region has 15 residues. CDR3 amino acids: CASSPLNGAKNIQYF. Here the CDR3 DNA reads TGTGCCAGCTCACCACTAAACGGAGCCAAAAACATTCAGTACTTC.

The CDR3, as DNA: TGTGCCAGCAGCCTAAGGACAGGCCCCAATGAGCAGTTCTTC. It codes for CASSLRTGPNEQFF. V and J are TRBV7-2 and TRBJ2-1; 7 bases align to TRBD1. Germline CDR1 and CDR2: SGHTA and FQGNSA. The CDR3 sequence is 14 residues long. The ends lost 5 bases at V and 6 bases at J; junction bases unmatched: 7.